This T cell receptor beta chain was retrieved from a study of T cell changes during pregnancy in multiple sclerosis. This CDR3 has 17 residues. Trimming at V came to 5 bases and at J to 0 bases, leaving 12 bases not matched to a gene. Germline V gene lookup returns CDR1 SGHVS and CDR2 FNYEAQ. Profiling relied on immunoSEQ multiplex PCR, and the TCRdb table lists in-frame clones only, not all of them. The data show tens of thousands of clones, 90% seen once. This receptor was obtained from a female donor with multiple sclerosis, enrolled in a pregnancy study. The gene calls are TRBV7-6 and TRBJ2-7; TRBD2 agrees at 8 bases. The starting material was CD8+ T cells from peripheral blood mononuclear cells, obtained before pregnancy. In DNA form, the CDR3 reads TGTGCCAGCAGCCCTGATTTTAGCGGGGCAACCTCCTACGAGCAGTACTTC. Its translation is CASSPDFSGATSYEQYF.